Listed here are 28 T cell receptor beta chains from one sample, sequenced in a study of siplizumab effects on memory and regulatory T cells. Sequenced by immunoSEQ multiplex PCR; TCRdb stores in-frame clones only, minus some. The table records some 100,000 clones, about 93% of them present only once. Sequencing was carried out using non-Treg CD4+ T cells sorted from blood. Source of these receptors: a human donor in good health.

A few counts support this clone. This chain joins TRBV4-1 and TRBJ1-6; TRBD1 aligns across 9 bases. Unmatched junction bases numbered 1, after V lost 1 base and J lost 3 bases. This CDR3 has 16 amino acids. Germline lookup yields CDR1 MGHRA and CDR2 YSYEKL. The CDR3 DNA follows: TGCGCCAGCAGCCAAGGACAGGGGGTCTATAATTCACCCCTCCACTTT. This gives the protein CASSQGQGVYNSPLHF.

The chain employs TRBV10-3 and TRBJ1-1; D perhaps matches TRBD1 (5 bases). CDR3 length equals 14 residues. The V end lost 6 bases, the J end lost 1 base, and 12 bases lay between the germline ends. CDR1 and CDR2 (germline): ENHRY, SYGVKD. CDR3 sequence: CAISRPGQNTEAFF. Written as DNA, the CDR3 is TGTGCCATCAGCAGACCCGGACAGAACACTGAAGCTTTCTTT.

The rearrangement joins TRBV28 to TRBJ1-2, with D tentatively TRBD1 (5 bases). CDR1 and CDR2 from the germline V gene are MDHEN and SYDVKM. V dropped 6 bases and J dropped 8 bases, with 10 bases sitting between them. The CDR3 sequence is 11 residues long. CDR3 in DNA: TGTGCCAGCAGGAAAGGGGTAGGCTACACCTTC. Encoded protein: CASRKGVGYTF.

The chain is built from TRBV6-4 and TRBJ1-2; the D gene is possibly TRBD1 (6 bases). Germline V gene sequence: CDR1 MRHNA, CDR2 SNTAGT. The V end was cut by 9 bases, the J end by 6 bases, with 17 bases between. This CDR3 is 13 amino acids long. The CDR3 is CARQGRISHGYTF. For the CDR3, the DNA is TGTGCCAGACAGGGTAGAATCAGTCATGGCTACACCTTC.

This clone was detected once. The chain recombines TRBV4-1 with TRBJ1-3, with 8 nucleotides matching TRBD1. Germline values: CDR1 MGHRA, CDR2 YSYEKL. The CDR3 runs 16 residues. V shed 0 bases, J shed 8 bases, and the junction held 9 bases outside the gene matches. Written as DNA, the CDR3 is TGCGCCAGCAGCCAAGATACAGGGGGAGGTCGGGACACCATATATTTT. Translating gives CASSQDTGGGRDTIYF.

V usage is TRBV18 and J usage is TRBJ2-5; TRBD1 aligns across 10 bases. Germline CDR1 reads KGHSH; CDR2 reads LQKENI. The CDR3 has 16 amino acids. After removal of 4 bases from V and 4 bases from J, the junction contained 9 bases not matched to a gene. The CDR3 is CASSLRQGARGETQYF. The CDR3, as DNA: TGTGCCAGCTCACTCCGACAGGGGGCGCGAGGAGAGACCCAGTACTTC.

The chain is built from TRBV5-6 and TRBJ1-2; D gene ambiguous. Germline V gives CDR1 SGHDT, CDR2 YYEEEE. This CDR3 region has 14 residues. With 1 base removed from V and 4 bases from J, the gap between germline ends came to 11 bases. The CDR3 bases are TGTGCCAGCAGCTTGCAAGACCGCGGCTATGGCTACACCTTC. It codes for CASSLQDRGYGYTF.

The J gene is TRBJ2-7, the V gene TRBV19, with D unclear. The CDR3 sequence is 14 residues long. The germline V and J ends were trimmed by 3 bases and 5 bases, with 14 bases remaining between them. The V gene's germline CDR1 is LNHDA and CDR2 SQIVND (reference sequence). This CDR3 is CASSMRQNNHEQYF. CDR3 nucleotide sequence: TGTGCCAGTAGTATGAGGCAGAATAACCACGAGCAGTACTTC.

The chain employs TRBV11-3 and TRBJ1-5; D remains unclear. Germline lookup yields CDR1 SGHNT and CDR2 YENEEA. The V end was cut by 7 bases, the J end by 3 bases, with 13 bases between. This CDR3 has 14 amino acids. The CDR3 bases are TGTGCCAGCAAGGTGGAATGCTTCAATCAGCCCCAGCATTTT. As protein: CASKVECFNQPQHF.

This chain connects TRBV27 to TRBJ2-1; tentatively, D is TRBD1 (8 bases). The V and J ends lost 3 bases and 3 bases respectively, with 15 bases between them. The CDR3 length is 16 residues. The germline V gene has CDR1 MNHEY and CDR2 SMNVEV (reference sequence). This CDR3 is CASSFPTGEGYNEQFF. The CDR3 DNA follows: TGTGCCAGCAGTTTCCCGACAGGGGAGGGCTACAATGAGCAGTTCTTC.

The gene calls are TRBV6-1 and TRBJ1-5; tentatively, D is TRBD1 (5 bases). The V end was cut by 5 bases, the J end by 5 bases, with 13 bases between. The CDR3 spans 14 residues. Germline V gene lookup returns CDR1 MNHNS and CDR2 SASEGT. CDR3 amino acids: CASSPWGDDQPQHF. The CDR3, as DNA: TGTGCCAGCAGTCCCTGGGGGGATGATCAGCCCCAGCATTTT.

V gene TRBV11-2 combines with J gene TRBJ2-2; 9 nucleotides match TRBD1. V gave up 7 bases and J gave up 8 bases; unmatched junction bases: 14. Germline CDR1 and CDR2: SGHAT and FQNNGV. CDR3 length: 16 amino acids. CDR3 sequence (DNA): TGTGCCAGCATCTTTGGGACAGGGCCCCGTGGGGGGGAGCTGTTTTTT. Its protein is CASIFGTGPRGGELFF. The entire variable domain, with the rest obtained from reference TRBV11-2 and TRBJ2-2, is as follows: EAGVAQSPRYKIIEKRQSVAFWCNPISGHATLYWYQQILGQGPKLLIQFQNNGVVDDSQLPKDRFSAERLKGVDSTLKIQPAKLEDSAVYLCASIFGTGPRGGELFFGEGSRLTVL.

This chain joins TRBV19 and TRBJ1-2, with D perhaps matching TRBD1 (6 bases). Deletions cut 0 bases from V and 7 bases from J, with 18 bases between. Germline lookup yields CDR1 LNHDA and CDR2 SQIVND (reference sequence). The CDR3 is 16 residues long. In DNA form, the CDR3 reads TGTGCCAGTAGTATAGATCGGGGCAGGGGATATGGTGGCTACACCTTC. Translation gives CASSIDRGRGYGGYTF.

This chain links TRBV11-2 with TRBJ2-1; 12 bases fit TRBD2. This CDR3 region has 16 residues. Trimming removed 2 bases from V and 4 bases from J; junction bases left unmatched: 3. Looked up from germline, CDR1 is SGHAT and CDR2 is FQNNGV. CDR3 protein: CASSLNLAGGYNEQFF. The CDR3 coding sequence is TGTGCCAGCAGCTTAAATCTAGCGGGGGGGTACAATGAGCAGTTCTTC.

This chain uses TRBV28 with TRBJ1-1; unclear D gene. CDR1 is MDHEN and CDR2 is SYDVKM in the germline V gene. Trimming pared 6 bases from V and 0 bases from J, leaving 14 bases between. CDR3 size: 15 residues. The CDR3 here is CASSLGPRLNTEAFF. The CDR3 coding sequence is TGTGCCAGCAGCCTTGGGCCCCGACTGAACACTGAAGCTTTCTTT.

V usage is TRBV2 and J usage is TRBJ1-2; D remains ambiguous. Trimming pared 6 bases from V and 8 bases from J, leaving 13 bases between. The germline V gene has CDR1 SNHLY and CDR2 FYNNEI. The CDR3 runs to 12 residues. CDR3 protein: CASRETRKGYTF. The CDR3 DNA reads TGTGCCAGCAGGGAGACGAGGAAAGGCTACACCTTC.

The table lists this clone with a few counts. The rearrangement joins TRBV7-7 to TRBJ2-7; D perhaps matches TRBD2 (6 bases). This CDR3 spans 14 amino acids. V lost 5 bases and J lost 3, with 14 bases in between. Germline assignment: CDR1 SSHAT and CDR2 FNYEAQ (reference sequence). The DNA for the CDR3 is TGTGCCAGCAGCCCGGGACTGCAAAGCTACGAGCAGTACTTC. It specifies CASSPGLQSYEQYF.

This clone occurred once. The V gene is TRBV28, the J gene TRBJ1-2, with D unresolved. CDR1 and CDR2 from the germline V gene are MDHEN and SYDVKM. The CDR3 has 12 amino acids. V was clipped by 4 bases and J by 4 bases, with 7 bases between them. The CDR3 nucleotides are TGTGCCAGCAGTTACAAGGGCTATGGCTACACCTTC. Amino acids: CASSYKGYGYTF.

The chain couples TRBV5-8 to TRBJ2-7; TRBD1 aligns across 11 bases. The germline CDR1 and CDR2 sequences are SGHTS and YDEGEE. This CDR3 has 15 amino acids. The V and J ends lost 5 bases and 3 bases, in that order; junction bases with no gene match: 7. The CDR3 reads CASRTLGTGGYEQYF. CDR3 sequence (DNA): TGTGCCAGCAGGACCTTGGGGACAGGGGGCTACGAGCAGTACTTC.

J is TRBJ1-5 and V is TRBV29-1; TRBD1 agrees at 7 bases. Looked up from germline, CDR1 is SQVTM and CDR2 is ANQGSEA. This CDR3 has 15 residues. The J segment lost 0 bases and the V segment lost 6 bases, leaving 8 bases of the junction unmatched. Written as DNA, the CDR3 is TGCAGCGTCAGACGGACAGGAGATAGCAATCAGCCCCAGCATTTT. It encodes CSVRRTGDSNQPQHF.

This chain uses TRBV15 with TRBJ2-7; D not certain. The germline V gene has CDR1 LNHNV and CDR2 YYDKDF (reference sequence). This CDR3 is 15 amino acids long. Trimming removed 0 bases from V and 5 bases from J, with 14 bases in between. This CDR3 reads CATSRDRVRSHEQYF. As DNA, the CDR3 is TGTGCCACCAGCAGAGATAGGGTCAGGTCCCACGAGCAGTACTTC.

The chain carries TRBV5-1 and TRBJ2-5; D gene ambiguous. CDR3 size: 13 residues. The germline V and J ends were trimmed by 3 bases and 5 bases, with 11 bases remaining between them. Per the germline V gene, CDR1 is SGHRS and CDR2 is YFSETQ. In nucleotides, the CDR3 is TGCGCCAGCAGCTCGGTTCCGCGGGAGACCCAGTACTTC. Translating gives CASSSVPRETQYF.

This chain joins TRBV7-3 and TRBJ2-1; D call uncertain. The V and J ends lost 0 bases and 0 bases respectively, with 9 bases between them. The germline gives CDR1 SGHTA, CDR2 FQGTGA. CDR3 length equals 16 residues. CDR3 bases: TGTGCCAGCAGCTTAACGGGCCTAGTCTCCTACAATGAGCAGTTCTTC. It encodes CASSLTGLVSYNEQFF.

This clone was seen once. The chain is built from TRBV7-7 and TRBJ2-3; tentatively, D is TRBD2 (6 bases). Germline loops: CDR1 SSHAT, CDR2 FNYEAQ (reference sequence). CDR3 length: 16 residues. Deletions cut 7 bases from V and 3 bases from J, with 20 bases between. CDR3 sequence (DNA): TGTGCCAGCACCCACCAAACCCCGGGGAGGACAGATACGCAGTATTTT. It yields the protein CASTHQTPGRTDTQYF.

The rearrangement joins TRBV19 to TRBJ1-2, with a weak D call TRBD1 (6 bases). The V end lost 3 bases, the J end lost 4 bases, and 9 bases lay between the germline ends. The CDR3 is made up of 13 amino acids. CDR1 is LNHDA, CDR2 SQIVND, per germline (reference sequence). The CDR3 sequence: CASSMTGAYGYTF. The CDR3 region has the DNA TGTGCCAGTAGTATGACAGGAGCCTATGGCTACACCTTC.

This sequence joins TRBV28 and TRBJ1-5, with unresolved D. CDR1 is MDHEN and CDR2 is SYDVKM in the germline V gene. V lost 5 bases and J 5 bases, leaving 4 bases between the germline ends. The CDR3 totals 11 residues. The CDR3 sequence: CASSRYQPQHF. As DNA, the CDR3 is TGTGCCAGCAGTAGGTATCAGCCCCAGCATTTT.

The chain links TRBV28 to TRBJ1-1; 9 bases fit TRBD1. Germline trimming cut 8 bases from V and 6 bases from J; bases unmatched to any gene: 7. The CDR3 contains 13 residues. CDR1 and CDR2 from the germline V gene are MDHEN and SYDVKM. CDR3 amino acids: CASGTGPPAEAFF. In DNA, the CDR3 is TGTGCCAGCGGGACAGGGCCGCCGGCTGAAGCTTTCTTT.

This chain joins TRBV7-9 and TRBJ2-7; no reliable D call. The germline CDR1 and CDR2 sequences are SEHNR and FQNEAQ (reference sequence). Trimming shortened V by 1 base and J by 3 bases, and 16 bases separated the two germline ends. This CDR3 has 16 residues. The CDR3: CASSLESLVPHYEQYF. The CDR3 coding sequence is TGTGCCAGCAGCTTAGAGAGCCTAGTCCCCCACTACGAGCAGTACTTC. The full variable domain, completed using reference TRBV7-9 and TRBJ2-7, is DTGVSQNPRHKITKRGQNVTFRCDPISEHNRLYWYRQTLGQGPEFLTYFQNEAQLEKSRLLSDRFSAERPKGSFSTLEIQRTEQGDSAMYLCASSLESLVPHYEQYFGPGTRLTVT.